The 29 T cell receptor beta chains presented below share a single source sample, sequenced in a study of control samples from healthy donors and cancer patients. Measured with immunoSEQ multiplex PCR; TCRdb has only the in-frame clones, and not every one. The sample consists of under 110,000 clones, around 89% of them appearing once. Sequenced input: blood. These receptors were obtained from a man aged 25-40 years in good health.

The table lists this clone with a few counts. The J gene is TRBJ1-2, the V gene TRBV19; maybe TRBD1 (5 bases). V was clipped by 0 bases and J by 2 bases, with 16 bases between them. The CDR3 spans 17 residues. The germline V gene encodes CDR1 LNHDA and CDR2 SQIVND (reference sequence). CDR3 nucleotides: TGTGCCAGTAGTATAGATCTCCAATCAGGGAGAAACTATGGCTACACCTTC. Its protein product is CASSIDLQSGRNYGYTF.

The CDR3 loop reads CASNAVETEAFF. The CDR3 DNA is TGTGCCAGCAACGCAGTCGAAACTGAAGCTTTCTTT. The chain recombines TRBV7-9 with TRBJ1-1; unclear D gene. Germline V gene data show CDR1 as SEHNR and CDR2 as FQNEAQ (reference sequence). V dropped 7 bases and J dropped 5 bases, with 11 bases sitting between them. This CDR3 comprises 12 residues. The variable domain in full, with the rest retrieved from reference TRBV7-9 and TRBJ1-1, is DTGVSQNPRHKITKRGQNVTFRCDPISEHNRLYWYRQTLGQGPEFLTYFQNEAQLEKSRLLSDRFSAERPKGSFSTLEIQRTEQGDSAMYLCASNAVETEAFFGQGTRLTVV.

This sequence joins TRBV28 and TRBJ1-2; D unresolved. Germline lookup yields CDR1 MDHEN and CDR2 SYDVKM. V dropped 6 bases and J dropped 6 bases, with 14 bases sitting between them. This CDR3 is 13 amino acids long. This CDR3 reads CASSPWGGDGYTF. The CDR3 DNA is TGTGCCAGCAGCCCGTGGGGTGGGGATGGCTACACCTTC.

The gene calls are TRBV19 and TRBJ1-5, with D uncertain. The ends were cut back, 4 bases at V and 4 bases at J, with 8 bases in the middle. This CDR3 is built from 13 residues. The germline gives CDR1 LNHDA, CDR2 SQIVND (reference sequence). CDR3 coding DNA: TGTGCCAGTAGTAGCCCTTTTAATCAGCCCCAGCATTTT. Protein product: CASSSPFNQPQHF.

Concerning this clone itself: Different DNA sequences within this sample yield the same CDR3. The chain employs TRBV4-3 and TRBJ2-3; tentatively, D is TRBD1 or TRBD2 (6 bases each). From germline, CDR1 is LGHNA and CDR2 YSLEER. This CDR3 spans 16 amino acids. V was clipped by 0 bases and J by 2 bases, with 12 bases between them. The CDR3 protein is CASSQDLGGSTDTQYF. Written as DNA, the CDR3 is TGCGCCAGCAGCCAAGATCTCGGGGGCTCCACAGATACGCAGTATTTT.

V and J are TRBV12-5 and TRBJ2-1; D remains unclear. V lost 6 bases and J 5 bases, leaving 20 bases between the germline ends. Germline CDR1 and CDR2: LGHNT and FRNRAP. The CDR3 has 16 amino acids. CDR3 bases: TGTGCTAGTGGACATCAGTCAGAGCCCGTGGACAATGAGCAGTTCTTC. Protein product: CASGHQSEPVDNEQFF.

This rearrangement joins TRBV3-1 (or the pseudogene TRBV3-2) to TRBJ2-3; no definite D call. Per germline, CDR1 LGHDT and CDR2 YNNKEL (reference sequence). Trimming shortened V by 3 bases and J by 4 bases, and 32 bases separated the two germline ends. CDR3 length: 21 residues. CDR3 sequence (DNA): TGTGCCAGCAGCCAGCACTACCCCGAAACGACCCTTCGATATCTGCCAGATACGCAGTATTTT. This sequence encodes CASSQHYPETTLRYLPDTQYF.

The V call is TRBV7-2, the J call TRBJ2-7; no firm D call. The germline V and J ends were trimmed by 4 bases and 1 base, with 14 bases remaining between them. CDR3 length: 15 amino acids. From germline, CDR1 is SGHTA and CDR2 FQGNSA. The CDR3: CASSSRQTLSYEQYF. The CDR3 DNA reads as TGTGCCAGCAGCTCCCGGCAGACGCTTTCCTACGAGCAGTACTTC. Combining the CDR3 with reference TRBV7-2 and TRBJ2-7 gives the whole variable domain GAGVSQSPSNKVTEKGKDVELRCDPISGHTALYWYRQSLGQGLEFLIYFQGNSAPDKSGLPSDRFSAERTGGSVSTLTIQRTQQEDSAVYLCASSSRQTLSYEQYFGPGTRLTVT.

In its sample, this clone was seen a few times. The V gene is TRBV9, the J gene TRBJ2-3; D gene uncertain. Germline CDR1 SGDLS, CDR2 YYNGEE. V was pared by 4 bases and J by 1 base, with 10 bases between. The CDR3 sequence is 14 residues long. The CDR3 DNA sequence: TGTGCCAGCAGCCCCCGGGTCGGCACAGATACGCAGTATTTT. This translates into CASSPRVGTDTQYF.

This chain connects TRBV27 to TRBJ1-3; no reliable D call. V shed 8 bases and J shed 11 bases, with 13 bases lying between them. In germline, CDR1 is MNHEY, CDR2 SMNVEV (reference sequence). The CDR3 length is 11 residues. CDR3 in amino acids: CASASEEAIYF. The CDR3 nucleotides read TGTGCCAGCGCCTCCGAGGAGGCCATATATTTT.

This clone is a singleton in its sample. The rearrangement links TRBV7-2 to TRBJ2-7, with D uncertain. The V end was cut by 1 base, the J end by 0 bases, with 7 bases between. This CDR3 has 14 amino acids. Looked up from germline, CDR1 is SGHTA and CDR2 is FQGNSA. This CDR3 reads CASSLEGISYEQYF. The CDR3 nucleotides read TGTGCCAGCAGCTTAGAGGGTATCTCCTACGAGCAGTACTTC. Full variable domain (outside the CDR3, taken from reference TRBV7-2 and TRBJ2-7): GAGVSQSPSNKVTEKGKDVELRCDPISGHTALYWYRQSLGQGLEFLIYFQGNSAPDKSGLPSDRFSAERTGGSVSTLTIQRTQQEDSAVYLCASSLEGISYEQYFGPGTRLTVT.

This clone was seen once. DNA for the CDR3: TGTGCCAGTAGTGACAGGGGGAGTTTAAACACTGAAGCTTTCTTT. It encodes CASSDRGSLNTEAFF. The chain employs TRBV19 and TRBJ1-1, with 9 bases that match TRBD1. The CDR3 loop spans 15 amino acids. Trimming cost V 5 bases and J 2 bases; bases outside gene matches: 6. The germline V gene encodes CDR1 LNHDA and CDR2 SQIVND (reference sequence).

The CDR3 DNA reads as TGTGCCAGCAGGCCGACTAGCGGGGATTTCAATGAGCAGTTCTTC. Translated, it gives CASRPTSGDFNEQFF. The chain carries TRBV11-2 and TRBJ2-1, with 11 nucleotides matching TRBD2. Germline V gene lookup returns CDR1 SGHAT and CDR2 FQNNGV. This CDR3 is 15 amino acids long. Unmatched junction bases numbered 7, after V lost 6 bases and J lost 6 bases.

The V and J genes are TRBV18 and TRBJ2-2; 11 positions agree with TRBD2. Unmatched junction bases numbered 5, after V lost 3 bases and J lost 5 bases. There are 16 residues in the CDR3. Germline V lookup: CDR1 KGHSH, CDR2 LQKENI. CDR3 bases: TGTGCCAGCTCACCTAGGACTAGCGGGTCGACCGGGGAGCTGTTTTTT. This codes for CASSPRTSGSTGELFF.

This chain connects TRBV6-5 to TRBJ2-1; 9 positions match TRBD1. J was trimmed by 6 bases and V by 6 bases; bases with no gene match: 6. In germline, CDR1 is MNHEY, CDR2 SVGAGI. This CDR3 has 14 residues. CDR3 sequence: CASSRTGEINEQFF. The CDR3 DNA reads as TGTGCCAGCAGCAGGACAGGGGAGATCAATGAGCAGTTCTTC.

In the case of this clone: This CDR3 is also generated by other DNA sequences in the sample. The rearrangement joins TRBV18 to TRBJ2-3; D is unclear. Germline V gene lookup returns CDR1 KGHSH and CDR2 LQKENI. V lost 2 bases and J 0 bases, leaving 0 bases between the germline ends. The CDR3 length is 12 residues. The CDR3 loop is CASSPSTDTQYF. CDR3 bases: TGTGCCAGCTCACCAAGCACAGATACGCAGTATTTT.

V usage is TRBV29-1 and J usage is TRBJ1-1; D call uncertain. This CDR3 spans 14 amino acids. Germline V gene sequence: CDR1 SQVTM, CDR2 ANQGSEA. The V gene lost 6 bases and the J gene lost 10 bases, with 24 bases spanning the gap. CDR3 nucleotide sequence: TGCAGCGTAGAAAAGACGCTACTCGATGCCCCAGCTTTCTTT. It translates to CSVEKTLLDAPAFF. The entire variable domain, with the rest obtained from reference TRBV29-1 and TRBJ1-1, is as follows: SAVISQKPSRDICQRGTSLTIQCQVDSQVTMMFWYRQQPGQSLTLIATANQGSEATYESGFVIDKFPISRPNLTFSTLTVSNMSPEDSSIYLCSVEKTLLDAPAFFGQGTRLTVV.

The chain employs TRBV19 and TRBJ2-5; D is uncertain. This CDR3 spans 13 amino acids. The germline V gene encodes CDR1 LNHDA and CDR2 SQIVND (reference sequence). V was cut by 5 bases and J by 2 bases, with 9 bases left in between. In DNA form, the CDR3 reads TGTGCCAGTAGTCCCGCACGGCAAGAGACCCAGTACTTC. The encoded protein is CASSPARQETQYF.

The chain couples TRBV19 to TRBJ2-1; 16 nucleotides align to TRBD2. This CDR3 comprises 17 residues. Per germline, CDR1 LNHDA and CDR2 SQIVND (reference sequence). V lost 5 bases and J lost 6; bases outside the gene matches: 7. The chain's CDR3 is CASSGGTSGRVGNEQFF. CDR3 DNA sequence: TGTGCCAGTAGTGGCGGGACTAGCGGGAGGGTTGGCAATGAGCAGTTCTTC.

The chain employs TRBV19 and TRBJ1-1, with TRBD1 matching over 7 bases. Germline CDR1 and CDR2: LNHDA and SQIVND (reference sequence). The V segment lost 7 bases and the J segment 5 bases; nucleotides outside the gene matches: 13. The CDR3 spans 15 residues. CDR3 sequence reads: CASTPRTGRNTEAFF. The CDR3 DNA reads as TGTGCCAGTACCCCCCGGACAGGAAGGAATACTGAAGCTTTCTTT.

The rearrangement joins TRBV5-6 to TRBJ2-7, with 7 bases matching TRBD2. In germline, CDR1 is SGHDT, CDR2 YYEEEE. The V gene end was trimmed by 6 bases and the J gene end by 3 bases; junction bases not matched to a gene: 9. This CDR3 is built from 14 residues. This CDR3 is CASKGASGLYEQYV. The CDR3 bases are TGTGCCAGCAAAGGGGCTAGCGGACTCTACGAGCAGTACGTC.

The J gene is TRBJ2-1, the V gene TRBV7-2, with D possibly being TRBD1 (5 bases). Germline CDR1 is SGHTA and CDR2 is FQGNSA. Trimming shortened V by 6 bases and J by 10 bases, and 19 bases separated the two germline ends. CDR3 length: 14 amino acids. The CDR3 coding sequence is TGTGCCAGCAGGCCTACTGGAACAGGCTGGGAGCAGTTCTTC. Protein product: CASRPTGTGWEQFF.

The chain links TRBV11-2 to TRBJ2-7; tentatively, D is TRBD1 (5 bases). Trimming removed 5 bases from V and 7 bases from J, with 12 bases in between. This CDR3 contains 12 residues. Germline-derived CDR1 and CDR2 are SGHAT and FQNNGV. CDR3 in amino acids: CASSRQIKEQYF. CDR3 nucleotide sequence: TGTGCCAGCAGCCGACAGATTAAAGAGCAGTACTTC.

The gene calls are TRBV4-1 and TRBJ2-1; 14 bases fit TRBD2. Per germline, CDR1 MGHRA and CDR2 YSYEKL. V lost 0 bases to trimming and J lost 7 bases; unmatched junction nucleotides: 2. The CDR3 length is 16 residues. The CDR3 coding sequence is TGCGCCAGCAGCCAAGAGGGACTAGCGGGAGTGAATGAGCAGTTCTTC. It specifies CASSQEGLAGVNEQFF.

The chain uses TRBV19 and TRBJ2-5; 8 bases map to TRBD2. Germline lookup yields CDR1 LNHDA and CDR2 SQIVND (reference sequence). This CDR3 is built from 16 residues. V lost 1 base to trimming and J lost 5 bases; unmatched junction nucleotides: 9. CDR3 in DNA: TGTGCCAGTAGTATAGGATTAGCGGGGCTGTTGGAGACCCAGTACTTC. Residues: CASSIGLAGLLETQYF.

This chain links TRBV7-6 with TRBJ2-4; D is perhaps TRBD2 (6 bases). Germline V gene data show CDR1 as SGHVS and CDR2 as FNYEAQ. CDR3 length: 15 amino acids. The V end was cut by 5 bases, the J end by 5 bases, with 16 bases between. This chain's CDR3 is CASSPGGGAQNIQYF. The CDR3 DNA follows: TGTGCCAGCAGCCCTGGAGGAGGGGCCCAAAACATTCAGTACTTC.

This chain uses TRBV30 with TRBJ1-3; perhaps TRBD1 as D (5 bases). The CDR3 loop spans 14 amino acids. CDR1 and CDR2 (germline): GTSNPN, SVGIG (reference sequence). Trimming removed 2 bases from V and 4 bases from J, with 12 bases in between. The CDR3 DNA is TGTGCCTGGAGTAAGCCCGCAGGGGGAAACACCATATATTTT. It encodes CAWSKPAGGNTIYF.

The V call is TRBV30, the J call TRBJ1-3, with a tentative D call TRBD1 (5 bases). The CDR3 sequence is 14 residues long. V dropped 5 bases and J dropped 2 bases, with 13 bases sitting between them. The germline gives CDR1 GTSNPN, CDR2 SVGIG (reference sequence). CDR3 nucleotides: TGTGCCTGGTCCCGACGAGGGGCTGGAAACACCATATATTTT. Translation gives CAWSRRGAGNTIYF.

The chain is built from TRBV30 and TRBJ1-1; D not certain. There are 13 residues in the CDR3. The V end was cut by 2 bases, the J end by 0 bases, with 7 bases between. Germline-derived CDR1 and CDR2 are GTSNPN and SVGIG (reference sequence). The CDR3, as DNA: TGTGCCTGGAGTCGCAGCCTGAACACTGAAGCTTTCTTT. Its protein product is CAWSRSLNTEAFF.